These 10 T cell receptor beta chains share one sample of origin, sequenced in a study of cytomegalovirus exposure and HLA in healthy donors. Libraries were prepared by immunoSEQ multiplex PCR; TCRdb keeps only in-frame clonotypes and omits some of them. The table includes 130,000 or so clones, nearly 90% detected once. Sequences were obtained from PBMCs. These TCRs come from a woman younger than 30 in good health and CMV-seropositive.

This rearrangement joins TRBV4-1 to TRBJ1-1, with a possible D match to TRBD1 (5 bases). The CDR3 contains 15 residues. The V end was cut by 3 bases, the J end by 2 bases, with 13 bases between. CDR1 MGHRA and CDR2 YSYEKL come from the germline V gene. CDR3 loop: CASSHRAEVNTEAFF. CDR3 in DNA: TGCGCCAGCAGCCACAGGGCTGAGGTAAACACTGAAGCTTTCTTT.

The J gene is TRBJ1-6, the V gene TRBV6-5; D gene uncertain. From germline, CDR1 is MNHEY and CDR2 SVGAGI. The CDR3 is made up of 14 amino acids. The V and J ends lost 6 bases and 3 bases respectively, with 9 bases between them. CDR3 DNA sequence: TGTGCCAGCAGGCCCGGGGACTATAATTCACCCCTCCACTTT. It yields the protein CASRPGDYNSPLHF.

V is TRBV4-2 and J is TRBJ2-7, with 7 bases fitting TRBD2. J lost 6 bases, V lost 0 bases, and 5 bases had no gene match. Germline CDR1 LGHNA, CDR2 YNFKEQ. The CDR3 has 14 residues. The CDR3 region has the DNA TGTGCCAGCAGCCAAGACGGACTAGGACGCGAGCAGTACTTC. Protein product: CASSQDGLGREQYF.

The CDR3 loop is CATSSGGNPSADEQYF. Here the CDR3 DNA reads TGTGCCACCAGCAGTGGGGGGAACCCCTCGGCTGACGAGCAGTACTTC. The chain couples TRBV15 to TRBJ2-7, with D maybe TRBD2 (6 bases). The CDR3 has 16 amino acids. Germline values: CDR1 LNHNV, CDR2 YYDKDF (reference sequence). V was cut by 3 bases and J by 5 bases, with 20 bases left in between.

This clone was seen a handful of times. The V and J genes are TRBV9 and TRBJ1-6; D is perhaps TRBD1 (5 bases). The CDR3 has 14 residues. Germline V CDR1 and CDR2: SGDLS, YYNGEE. Trimming removed 0 bases from V and 8 bases from J, with 9 bases in between. The DNA of the CDR3 is TGTGCCAGCAGCGTAGCAGGGAACGATTCACCCCTCCACTTT. This codes for CASSVAGNDSPLHF.

This clone was seen only once. The chain uses TRBV29-1 and TRBJ2-4, with a weak D call TRBD1 (5 bases). This CDR3 is 14 amino acids long. Between the trimmed V and J ends, which lost 5 bases and 0 bases, there was a span of 11 bases. Germline V lookup: CDR1 SQVTM, CDR2 ANQGSEA. CDR3 residues: CSVSDRLAKNIQYF. The DNA for the CDR3 is TGCAGCGTTTCTGACAGACTAGCCAAAAACATTCAGTACTTC.

The genes are TRBV6-6 and TRBJ1-1; 10 positions match TRBD1. V lost 5 bases and J lost 5; bases outside the gene matches: 8. The CDR3 consists of 15 residues. Germline CDR1 reads MNHNY; CDR2 reads SVGAGI (reference sequence). CDR3 in DNA: TGTGCCAGCAGTCGCCTGGGACAGGGGACGACTGAAGCTTTCTTT. Protein product: CASSRLGQGTTEAFF.

This clone has a handful of counts. CDR3 nucleotide sequence: TGTGCCAGTAGTGTACAGGGGGGCTATGGCTACACCTTC. Translated: CASSVQGGYGYTF. V is TRBV19 and J is TRBJ1-2; 8 bases fit TRBD1. Germline trimming cut 5 bases from V and 4 bases from J; bases unmatched to any gene: 3. The CDR3 length is 13 residues. The V gene's germline CDR1 is LNHDA and CDR2 SQIVND (reference sequence).

This chain uses TRBV6-1 with TRBJ1-4, with D hard to call. V shed 6 bases and J shed 6 bases, with 8 bases lying between them. CDR3 length: 12 residues. From germline, CDR1 is MNHNS and CDR2 SASEGT. This CDR3 is CASRRQDEKLFF. CDR3 sequence (DNA): TGTGCCAGCAGACGACAAGATGAAAAACTGTTTTTT.

The CDR3 is CASSQEQGVNTEAFF. CDR3 in DNA: TGTGCCAGCAGCCAAGAACAGGGAGTGAACACTGAAGCTTTCTTT. The J gene is TRBJ1-1, the V gene TRBV4-2, with D possibly being TRBD1 (6 bases). Trimming stripped 0 bases from V and 0 bases from J, with 8 bases between. Germline V gene data show CDR1 as LGHNA and CDR2 as YNFKEQ. The CDR3 has 15 residues.